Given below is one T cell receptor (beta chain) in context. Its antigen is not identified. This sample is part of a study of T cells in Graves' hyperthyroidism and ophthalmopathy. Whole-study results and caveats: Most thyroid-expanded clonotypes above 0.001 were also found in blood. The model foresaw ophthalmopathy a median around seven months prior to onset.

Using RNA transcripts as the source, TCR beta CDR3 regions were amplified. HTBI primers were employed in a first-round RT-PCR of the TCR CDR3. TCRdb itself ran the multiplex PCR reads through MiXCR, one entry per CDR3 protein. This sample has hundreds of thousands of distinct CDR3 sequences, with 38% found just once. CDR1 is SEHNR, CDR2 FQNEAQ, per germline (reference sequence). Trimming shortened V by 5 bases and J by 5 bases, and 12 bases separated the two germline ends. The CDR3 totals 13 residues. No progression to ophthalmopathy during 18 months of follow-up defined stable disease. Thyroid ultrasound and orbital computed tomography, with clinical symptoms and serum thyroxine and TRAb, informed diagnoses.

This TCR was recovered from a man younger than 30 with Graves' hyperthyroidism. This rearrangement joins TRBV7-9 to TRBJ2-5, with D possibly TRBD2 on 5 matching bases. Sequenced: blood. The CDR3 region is CASSPGSSETQYF. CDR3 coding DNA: TGTGCCAGCAGCCCGGGGTCCTCCGAGACCCAGTACTTC.